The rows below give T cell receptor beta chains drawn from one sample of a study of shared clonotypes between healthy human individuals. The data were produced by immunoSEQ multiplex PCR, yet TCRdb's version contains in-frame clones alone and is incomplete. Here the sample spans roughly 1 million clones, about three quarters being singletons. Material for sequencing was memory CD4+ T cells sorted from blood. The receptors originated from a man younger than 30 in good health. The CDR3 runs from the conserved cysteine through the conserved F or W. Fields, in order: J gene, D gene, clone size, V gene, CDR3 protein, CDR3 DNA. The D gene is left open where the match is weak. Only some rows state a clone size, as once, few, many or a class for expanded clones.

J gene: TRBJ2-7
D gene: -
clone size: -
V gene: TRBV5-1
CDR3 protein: CASSLDNRVEQYF
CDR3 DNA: TGCGCCAGCAGCCTGGATAACAGGGTCGAGCAGTACTTC

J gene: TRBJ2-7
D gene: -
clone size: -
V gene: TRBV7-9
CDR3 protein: CASSLEALGATYEQYF
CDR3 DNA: TGTGCCAGCAGCTTAGAGGCTTTAGGTGCGACCTACGAGCAGTACTTC

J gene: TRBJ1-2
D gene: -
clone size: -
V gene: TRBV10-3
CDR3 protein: CAPGVTANYGYTF
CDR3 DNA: TGTGCCCCCGGGGTCACCGCCAACTATGGCTACACCTTC

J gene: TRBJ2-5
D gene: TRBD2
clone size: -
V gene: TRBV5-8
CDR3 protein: CASSFGGSETQYF
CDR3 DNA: TGTGCCAGCAGCTTCGGGGGGTCCGAGACCCAGTACTTC

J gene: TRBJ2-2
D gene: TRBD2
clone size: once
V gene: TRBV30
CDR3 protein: CAWSVGAGGLGELFF
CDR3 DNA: TGTGCCTGGAGTGTAGGAGCGGGAGGCTTGGGGGAGCTGTTTTTT

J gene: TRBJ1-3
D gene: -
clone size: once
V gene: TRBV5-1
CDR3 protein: CASSLGRTSGNTIYF
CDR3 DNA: TGCGCCAGCAGCTTGGGGCGGACCTCTGGAAACACCATATATTTT

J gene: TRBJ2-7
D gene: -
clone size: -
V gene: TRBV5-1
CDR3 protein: CASSQQGEGVEQYF
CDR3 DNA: TGCGCCAGCAGCCAGCAGGGTGAAGGAGTCGAGCAGTACTTC

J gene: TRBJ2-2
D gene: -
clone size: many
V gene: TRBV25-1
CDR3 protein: CASRSGNTGELFF
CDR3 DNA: TGTGCCAGCAGGAGCGGTAACACCGGGGAGCTGTTTTTT

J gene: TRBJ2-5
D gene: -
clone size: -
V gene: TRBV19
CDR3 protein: CASRAPGETQYF
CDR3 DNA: TGTGCCAGTCGGGCCCCAGGAGAGACCCAGTACTTC

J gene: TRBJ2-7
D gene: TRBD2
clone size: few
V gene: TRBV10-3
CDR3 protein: CATGLTIYEQYF
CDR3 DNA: TGTGCCACGGGACTAACAATCTACGAGCAGTACTTC

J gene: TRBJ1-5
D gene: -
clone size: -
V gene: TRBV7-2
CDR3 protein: CASSLPQGNSGNQPQHF
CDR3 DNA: TGTGCCAGCAGCTTACCCCAGGGGAACTCGGGCAATCAGCCCCAGCATTTC

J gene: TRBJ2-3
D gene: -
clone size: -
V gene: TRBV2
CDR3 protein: CASSDRGGGTTDTQYF
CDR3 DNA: TGTGCCAGCAGTGATCGAGGGGGTGGGACCACAGATACGCAGTATTTT

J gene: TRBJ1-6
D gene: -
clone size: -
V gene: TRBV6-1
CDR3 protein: CASSGRTENSPLHF
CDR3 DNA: TGTGCCAGCAGTGGTAGGACGGAGAATTCACCCCTCCACTTT